One sample yielded the 3 T cell receptor beta chains listed below, sequenced in a study of cytomegalovirus exposure and HLA in healthy donors. Data came from immunoSEQ multiplex PCR; TCRdb stores just in-frame clones and leaves some out. The data contain about 180,000 clones, around 85% of them singletons. The specimen sequenced was PBMCs. These receptors were collected from a man aged 18 to 35 in good health and CMV-seropositive.

The chain has TRBV5-1 and TRBJ1-3, with TRBD1 identical over 8 bases. J was trimmed by 7 bases and V by 0 bases; bases with no gene match: 9. Germline-derived CDR1 and CDR2 are SGHRS and YFSETQ. The CDR3 length is 16 residues. CDR3 DNA: TGCGCCAGCAGCTTGGTATCAGGGGGCGATCCGAACACCATATATTTT. It is translated as CASSLVSGGDPNTIYF.

The V gene is TRBV9, the J gene TRBJ1-2; D gene unclear. The CDR3 consists of 14 residues. The germline CDR1 and CDR2 sequences are SGDLS and YYNGEE. V lost 6 bases and J lost 0, with 12 bases in between. The DNA of the CDR3 is TGTGCCAGCACCCGCGGAGTGACTAACTATGGCTACACCTTC. Protein product: CASTRGVTNYGYTF.

The chain has TRBV6-5 and TRBJ1-1, with D unclear. Germline CDR1 and CDR2: MNHEY and SVGAGI. The CDR3 is 14 amino acids. Trimming cost V 5 bases and J 3 bases, with 13 bases left between them. The CDR3 DNA sequence: TGTGCCAGCAGTCGATCGACCCGGGACACTGAAGCTTTCTTT. It yields the protein CASSRSTRDTEAFF.